This paragraph covers one T cell receptor beta chain sequence. Time point here: pre-treatment sample, taken before nivolumab and TIL therapy. The immunoSEQ assay was v3. Libraries were prepared by immunoSEQ multiplex PCR; TCRdb keeps only in-frame clonotypes and omits some of them. Of tens of thousands of clones in the sample, roughly 85% were seen once. V gave up 5 bases and J gave up 0 bases, with 7 bases separating them. CDR1 is MDHEN and CDR2 is SYDVKM in the germline V gene. The CDR3 spans 13 residues. This sample is part of a study of TIL therapy for anti-PD-1-resistant metastatic lung cancer. Overall study: Most patients had lung adenocarcinoma.

The sequence was obtained from a woman aged 25 to 80 with non-small cell lung cancer. This specimen consisted of blood, obtained at baseline. V gene TRBV28 combines with J gene TRBJ2-5; possible D gene TRBD1, 6 bases. CDR3 region: CASSRTDQETQYF. CDR3 nucleotide sequence: TGTGCCAGCAGTCGGACAGACCAAGAGACCCAGTACTTC.